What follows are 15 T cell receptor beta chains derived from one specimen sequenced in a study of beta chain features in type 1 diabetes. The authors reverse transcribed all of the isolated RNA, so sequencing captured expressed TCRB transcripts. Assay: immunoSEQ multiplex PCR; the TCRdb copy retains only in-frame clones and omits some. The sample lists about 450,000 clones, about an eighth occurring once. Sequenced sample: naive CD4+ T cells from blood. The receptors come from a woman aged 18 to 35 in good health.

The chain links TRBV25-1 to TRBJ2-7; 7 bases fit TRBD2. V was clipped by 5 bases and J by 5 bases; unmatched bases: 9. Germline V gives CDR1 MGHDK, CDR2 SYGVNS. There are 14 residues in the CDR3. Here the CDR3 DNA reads TGTGCCAGCAGTCGGCTGACTAGCTTCAACGAGCAGTACTTC. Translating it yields CASSRLTSFNEQYF.

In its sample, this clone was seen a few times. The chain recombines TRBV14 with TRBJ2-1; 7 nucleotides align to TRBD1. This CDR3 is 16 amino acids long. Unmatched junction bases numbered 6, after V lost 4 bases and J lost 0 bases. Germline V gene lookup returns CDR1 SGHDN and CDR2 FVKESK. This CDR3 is CASSRGTASSYNEQFF. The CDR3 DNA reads TGTGCCAGCAGCCGGGGGACAGCGAGCTCCTACAATGAGCAGTTCTTC.

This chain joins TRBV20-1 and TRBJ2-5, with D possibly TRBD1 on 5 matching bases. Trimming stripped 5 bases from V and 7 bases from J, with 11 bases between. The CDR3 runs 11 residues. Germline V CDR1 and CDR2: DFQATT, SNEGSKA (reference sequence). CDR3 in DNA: TGCAGTGCTCGGACACGGACGACCCAGTACTTC. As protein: CSARTRTTQYF.

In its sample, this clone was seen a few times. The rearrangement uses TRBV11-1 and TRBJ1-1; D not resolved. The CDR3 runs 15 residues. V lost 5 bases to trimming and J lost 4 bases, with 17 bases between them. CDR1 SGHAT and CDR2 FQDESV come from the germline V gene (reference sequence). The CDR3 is CASSRRTAWSTEAFF. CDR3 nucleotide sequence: TGTGCCAGCAGCCGTAGAACGGCATGGAGCACTGAAGCTTTCTTT.

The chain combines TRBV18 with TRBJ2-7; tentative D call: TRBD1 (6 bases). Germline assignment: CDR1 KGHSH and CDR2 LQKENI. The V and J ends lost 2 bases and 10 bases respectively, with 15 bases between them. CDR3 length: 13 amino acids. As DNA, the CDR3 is TGTGCCAGCTCACCATCCCCTACAGGGTTCCAGTACGTC. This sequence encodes CASSPSPTGFQYV.

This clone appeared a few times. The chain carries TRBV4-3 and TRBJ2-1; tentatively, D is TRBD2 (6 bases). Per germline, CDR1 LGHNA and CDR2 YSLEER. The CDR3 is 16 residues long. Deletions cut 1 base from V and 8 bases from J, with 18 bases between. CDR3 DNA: TGCGCCAGCAGCCAAGTTCCCGGGACTGCATCGGATGAGCAGTTCTTC. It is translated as CASSQVPGTASDEQFF.

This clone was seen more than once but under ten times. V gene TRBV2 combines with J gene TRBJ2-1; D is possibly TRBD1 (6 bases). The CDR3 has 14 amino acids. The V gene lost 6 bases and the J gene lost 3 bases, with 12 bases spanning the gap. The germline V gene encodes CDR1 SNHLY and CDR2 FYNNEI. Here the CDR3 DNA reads TGTGCCAGCAGGCCGGGACACCTCTACAATGAGCAGTTCTTC. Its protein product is CASRPGHLYNEQFF.

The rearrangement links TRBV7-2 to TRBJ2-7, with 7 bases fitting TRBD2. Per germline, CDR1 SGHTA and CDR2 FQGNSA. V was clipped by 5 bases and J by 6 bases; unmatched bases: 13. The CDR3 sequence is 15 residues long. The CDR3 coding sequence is TGTGCCAGCAGCCCACCGGGGGGTATCAGACTCGAGCAGTACTTC. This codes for CASSPPGGIRLEQYF.

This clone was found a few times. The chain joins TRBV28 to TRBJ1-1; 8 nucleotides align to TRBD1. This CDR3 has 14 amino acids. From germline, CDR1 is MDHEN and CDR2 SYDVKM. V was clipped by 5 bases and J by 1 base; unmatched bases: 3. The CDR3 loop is CASSPTGGNTEAFF. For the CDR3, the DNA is TGTGCCAGCAGTCCTACAGGGGGGAACACTGAAGCTTTCTTT.

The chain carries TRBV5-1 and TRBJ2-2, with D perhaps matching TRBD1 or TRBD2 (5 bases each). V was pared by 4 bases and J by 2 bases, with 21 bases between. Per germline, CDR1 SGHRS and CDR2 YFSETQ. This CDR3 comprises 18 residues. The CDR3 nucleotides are TGCGCCAGCAGCCACACGGGGCCAAGGGCCGGAAACACCGGGGAGCTGTTTTTT. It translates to CASSHTGPRAGNTGELFF.

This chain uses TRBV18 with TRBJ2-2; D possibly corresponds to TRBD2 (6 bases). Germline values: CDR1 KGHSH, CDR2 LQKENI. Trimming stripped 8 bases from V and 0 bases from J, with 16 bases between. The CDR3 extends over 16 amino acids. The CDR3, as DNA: TGTGCCAGCCCTCGGGGCCGGGAGACGAACACCGGGGAGCTGTTTTTT. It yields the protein CASPRGRETNTGELFF.

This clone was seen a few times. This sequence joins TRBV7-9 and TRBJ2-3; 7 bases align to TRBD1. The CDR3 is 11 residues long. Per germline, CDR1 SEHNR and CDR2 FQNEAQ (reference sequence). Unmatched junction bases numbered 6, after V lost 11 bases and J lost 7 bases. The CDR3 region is CAAGGVNTQYF. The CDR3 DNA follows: TGTGCCGCAGGGGGTGTGAATACGCAGTATTTT.

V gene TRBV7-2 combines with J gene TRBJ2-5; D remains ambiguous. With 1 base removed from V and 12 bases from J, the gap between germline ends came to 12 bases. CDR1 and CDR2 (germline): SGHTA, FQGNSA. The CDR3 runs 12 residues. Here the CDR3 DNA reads TGTGCCAGCAGCTTAGATCTCGGACGAAAGTACTTC. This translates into CASSLDLGRKYF.

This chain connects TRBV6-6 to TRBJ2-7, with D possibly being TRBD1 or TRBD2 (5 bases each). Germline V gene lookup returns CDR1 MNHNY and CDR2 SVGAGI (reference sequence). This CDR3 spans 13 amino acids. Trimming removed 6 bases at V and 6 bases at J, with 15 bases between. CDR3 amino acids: CASSQLGLAEQYF. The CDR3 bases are TGTGCCAGCAGCCAACTGGGGCTAGCCGAGCAGTACTTC.

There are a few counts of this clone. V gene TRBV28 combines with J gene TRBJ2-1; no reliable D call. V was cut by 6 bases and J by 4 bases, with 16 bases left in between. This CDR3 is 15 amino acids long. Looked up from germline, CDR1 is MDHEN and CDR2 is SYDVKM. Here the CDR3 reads CASSWRLPKYNEQFF. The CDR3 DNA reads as TGTGCCAGCAGCTGGCGACTCCCAAAGTACAATGAGCAGTTCTTC.